This entry lists 8 T cell receptor beta chains sequenced from one sample in a study of radiotherapy plus CTLA-4 blockade in lung cancer. Measured with immunoSEQ multiplex PCR; TCRdb has only the in-frame clones, and not every one. Among about 45,000 clones listed, 60% to 80% were seen once. Sequencing was performed on peripheral blood, taken from a patient treated with radiotherapy plus ipilimumab. The source of these receptors is a human donor with non-small cell lung cancer who had stable disease on radiotherapy plus ipilimumab.

This clone appeared a few times. This rearrangement joins TRBV28 to TRBJ2-1, with 7 bases fitting TRBD2. V dropped 7 bases and J dropped 5; count of bases not matched to a gene: 11. The CDR3 runs 15 residues. Germline values: CDR1 MDHEN, CDR2 SYDVKM. In nucleotides, the CDR3 is TGTGCCAGCATTCTTGCGACTAGCCTGAACAATGAGCAGTTCTTC. Its translation: CASILATSLNNEQFF.

The chain has TRBV28 and TRBJ1-5, with D uncertain. This CDR3 has 17 residues. Trimming removed 2 bases from V and 2 bases from J, with 16 bases in between. The germline CDR1 and CDR2 sequences are MDHEN and SYDVKM. The CDR3 reads CASSLTPAGWGNQPQHF. The CDR3 bases are TGTGCCAGCAGTTTAACCCCAGCGGGGTGGGGCAATCAGCCCCAGCATTTT.

This clone has just one count. The rearrangement links TRBV28 to TRBJ1-5, with 8 bases aligning to TRBD1. The CDR3 runs 15 residues. Per germline, CDR1 MDHEN and CDR2 SYDVKM. V shed 6 bases and J 6 bases; nucleotides not matched to a gene: 10. CDR3 nucleotides: TGTGCCAGCAGACAGCAATTAGGACAGGGTCAGCCCCAGCATTTT. Residues: CASRQQLGQGQPQHF. The variable domain in full, with the rest retrieved from reference TRBV28 and TRBJ1-5, is DVKVTQSSRYLVKRTGEKVFLECVQDMDHENMFWYRQDPGLGLRLIYFSYDVKMKEKGDIPEGYSVSREKKERFSLILESASTNQTSMYLCASRQQLGQGQPQHFGDGTRLSIL.

The rearrangement links TRBV2 to TRBJ2-6; D not certain. There are 12 residues in the CDR3. The germline V and J ends were trimmed by 6 bases and 4 bases, with 4 bases remaining between them. Germline CDR1 is SNHLY and CDR2 is FYNNEI. CDR3: CASRPGANVLTF. The CDR3 DNA sequence: TGTGCCAGCAGACCCGGGGCCAACGTCCTGACTTTC.

The chain combines TRBV6-5 with TRBJ1-2; perhaps TRBD1 as D (5 bases). Trimming removed 6 bases from V and 2 bases from J, with 13 bases in between. The CDR3 totals 14 residues. Germline V gene sequence: CDR1 MNHEY, CDR2 SVGAGI. This CDR3 is CASRRSGDNYGYTF. The CDR3 region has the DNA TGTGCCAGCAGGAGGAGCGGGGACAACTATGGCTACACCTTC.

This sequence joins TRBV6-1 and TRBJ2-3, with 9 positions matching TRBD1. V trimming: 10 bases; J trimming: 2 bases; junction bases outside the gene matches: 7. Germline V gene lookup returns CDR1 MNHNS and CDR2 SASEGT. CDR3 size: 14 residues. The CDR3 DNA follows: TGTGCCACTTTACAGGGGGCCCACACAGATACGCAGTATTTT. Its protein product is CATLQGAHTDTQYF.

The chain has TRBV30 and TRBJ1-3; 7 bases align to TRBD1. The length of the CDR3 is 15 residues. V lost 0 bases to trimming and J lost 0 bases; unmatched junction nucleotides: 2. Germline CDR1 GTSNPN, CDR2 SVGIG (reference sequence). CDR3 loop: CAWSVTGSSGNTIYF. CDR3 in DNA: TGTGCCTGGAGTGTGACAGGGAGCTCTGGAAACACCATATATTTT.

This clone came up once. This chain's CDR3 is CASSLDADTEAFF. The CDR3, as DNA: TGCGCCAGCAGCTTGGACGCGGACACTGAAGCTTTCTTT. The V call is TRBV5-1, the J call TRBJ1-1, with unresolved D. The CDR3 spans 13 residues. V was cut by 0 bases and J by 3 bases, with 6 bases left in between. CDR1 and CDR2 (germline): SGHRS, YFSETQ.